These 8 T cell receptor beta chains originate from one sample sequenced in a study of blood T cells in healthy people across ages. The use of a sample-barcoded 5' primer and a J-beta primer mix characterized a second PCR of roughly 7 to 11 cycles. TCRdb used MiXCR to reprocess the 5' RACE reads, holding one entry per CDR3 protein. The sample yields 1.5 million to 2 million distinct CDR3 sequences, 28% seen once. Sequenced: blood. These receptors were collected from a woman in her thirties in good health.

This clonotype appeared many times. The V call is TRBV29-1, the J call TRBJ2-1, with a possible D match to TRBD1 (6 bases). Trimming left V 7 bases short and J 9 bases short, with 19 bases between. Germline lookup yields CDR1 SQVTM and CDR2 ANQGSEA. The CDR3 is 13 amino acids. CDR3 residues: CSGKGVPLLEQFF. In nucleotides, the CDR3 is TGCAGCGGAAAGGGGGTACCCCTACTTGAGCAGTTCTTC.

J is TRBJ2-7 and V is TRBV4-3, with D unclear. Trimming took 3 bases from V and 2 from J, leaving 17 bases between them. Germline CDR1 and CDR2: LGHNA and YSLEER. CDR3 length: 16 amino acids. The CDR3 spells CASSHSPEARPYEQYF. The CDR3 DNA sequence: TGCGCCAGCAGCCACTCCCCCGAGGCTAGGCCCTACGAGCAGTACTTC.

There are many counts of this clonotype. V gene TRBV20-1 combines with J gene TRBJ2-7; the D is unclear. The CDR3 covers 13 residues. The germline V gene has CDR1 DFQATT and CDR2 SNEGSKA (reference sequence). V shed 0 bases and J shed 0 bases, with 6 bases lying between them. The CDR3 sequence is CSARDGSSYEQYF. The DNA for the CDR3 is TGCAGTGCTAGAGACGGGTCCTCCTACGAGCAGTACTTC.

V gene TRBV7-2 combines with J gene TRBJ2-7; D tentatively fits TRBD1 or TRBD2 (5 bases each). Trimming removed 3 bases at V and 2 bases at J, with 14 bases between. Germline V lookup: CDR1 SGHTA, CDR2 FQGNSA. The CDR3 covers 15 residues. Written as DNA, the CDR3 is TGTGCCAGCAGCTTCGGACCGGGACGACCCTACGAGCAGTACTTC. Its translation is CASSFGPGRPYEQYF.

The rearrangement joins TRBV9 to TRBJ1-5; D not resolved. Trimming stripped 2 bases from V and 3 bases from J, with 9 bases between. This CDR3 has 14 amino acids. CDR1 and CDR2 (germline): SGDLS, YYNGEE. The CDR3, as DNA: TGTGCCAGCAGCGTTGGGCAGCTCAATCAGCCCCAGCATTTT. Its translation is CASSVGQLNQPQHF.

The chain uses TRBV7-9 and TRBJ2-7; 9 bases line up with TRBD1. The CDR3 covers 14 residues. Germline V gene lookup returns CDR1 SEHNR and CDR2 FQNEAQ (reference sequence). The J segment lost 6 bases and the V segment lost 3 bases, leaving 6 bases of the junction unmatched. CDR3 region: CASSFLGQGTEQYF. The CDR3 DNA reads TGTGCCAGCAGCTTTTTGGGACAGGGTACCGAGCAGTACTTC.

Only a few counts were recorded for this clonotype. The gene calls are TRBV27 and TRBJ2-7; 8 bases are shared with TRBD1. The CDR3 runs 14 residues. V lost 5 bases, J lost 4 bases, and 7 bases stayed unmatched. Germline-derived CDR1 and CDR2 are MNHEY and SMNVEV (reference sequence). For the CDR3, the DNA is TGTGCCAGCAGTCTAACAAGACAGGGGTACGAGCAGTACTTC. Translated: CASSLTRQGYEQYF.

This clonotype was counted ten times or more. The rearrangement links TRBV6-6 to TRBJ1-5; D is possibly TRBD1 (6 bases). Germline loops: CDR1 MNHNY, CDR2 SVGAGI (reference sequence). The CDR3 consists of 16 residues. Trimming shortened V by 0 bases and J by 6 bases, and 15 bases separated the two germline ends. The CDR3 DNA reads as TGTGCCAGCAGTTACTCGCCCCCGGGGGCCGGTCAGCCCCAGCATTTT. Protein product: CASSYSPPGAGQPQHF.